These T cell receptor beta chains were read from a single sample in a study of vaccination and CD4 T cells after COVID-19. The antigens for these receptors are not known. Each CDR3 protein gets one entry after TCRdb re-called the PCR reads with MiXCR. The data show about 14,000 distinct CDR3 sequences, 50% to 70% seen once. The specimen was CD4+ T cells from blood, cultured in vitro, collected before SARS-CoV-2 vaccination. The origin of the receptors is a human donor who had recovered from COVID-19. Both conserved end residues are part of each CDR3. The D gene is left open where the match is weak. The size entry is marked missing in some rows and otherwise reads once, few, many or a size class.

J gene	D gene	clone size	V gene	CDR3 protein	CDR3 DNA
TRBJ1-2	-	-	TRBV20-1	CSARQQGGSKGYTF	TGCAGTGCTAGACAACAGGGTGGCAGTAAGGGCTACACCTTC
TRBJ2-2	TRBD2	-	TRBV6-1	CASRPSGGNTGELFF	TGTGCCAGCAGACCTAGCGGGGGGAACACCGGGGAGCTGTTTTTT
TRBJ1-5	TRBD1	-	TRBV4-3	CASSRDRAMNQPQHF	TGCGCCAGCAGCCGGGACAGGGCGATGAATCAGCCCCAGCATTTT
TRBJ1-1	TRBD1	once	TRBV5-1	CASSWTGPTNTEAFF	TGCGCCAGCAGCTGGACAGGACCGACGAACACTGAAGCTTTCTTT
TRBJ1-1	-	-	TRBV10-3	CAISGVGITEAFF	TGTGCCATCAGTGGTGTGGGGATCACTGAAGCTTTCTTT
TRBJ1-5	-	-	TRBV9	CASSVATGRINQPQHF	TGTGCCAGCAGCGTAGCTACTGGCCGGATCAATCAGCCCCAGCATTTT
TRBJ1-2	-	few	TRBV11-3	CASSLDGEDYGYTF	TGTGCCAGCAGCTTGGACGGCGAGGACTATGGCTACACCTTC
TRBJ2-7	TRBD2	-	TRBV7-2	CASSPRTSGRANEQYF	TGTGCCAGCAGCCCCCGGACTAGCGGGAGAGCAAACGAGCAGTACTTC
TRBJ1-3	-	-	TRBV20-1	CSALGGAGNTIYF	TGCAGTGCCCTCGGAGGGGCTGGAAACACCATATATTTT
TRBJ1-1	-	-	TRBV5-4	CASSIGQGRPEAFF	TGTGCCAGCAGCATTGGTCAGGGGAGACCTGAAGCTTTCTTT
TRBJ2-7	TRBD1	-	TRBV12-3/TRBV12-4	CASSLGVRGPDEQYF	TGTGCCAGCAGTTTGGGGGTCAGGGGGCCAGACGAGCAGTACTTC
TRBJ2-5	-	-	TRBV10-3	CAISESRQSTGWIQYF	TGTGCCATCAGTGAGTCCAGACAATCTACTGGGTGGATCCAGTACTTC
TRBJ2-7	TRBD1	-	TRBV7-9	CASVGGRRSLGYEQYF	TGTGCCAGCGTAGGGGGCAGGCGCTCCCTGGGCTACGAGCAGTACTTC